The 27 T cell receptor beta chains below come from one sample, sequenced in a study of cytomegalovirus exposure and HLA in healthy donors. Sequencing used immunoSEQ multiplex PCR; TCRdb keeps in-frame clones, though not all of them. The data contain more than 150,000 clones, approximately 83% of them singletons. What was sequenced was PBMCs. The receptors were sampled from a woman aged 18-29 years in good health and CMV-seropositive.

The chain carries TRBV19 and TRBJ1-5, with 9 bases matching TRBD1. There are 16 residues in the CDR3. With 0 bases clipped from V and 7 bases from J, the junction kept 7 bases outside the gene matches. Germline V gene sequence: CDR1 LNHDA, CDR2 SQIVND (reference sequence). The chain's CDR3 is CASSIDGTGSRQPQHF. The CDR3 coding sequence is TGTGCCAGTAGTATAGACGGGACAGGGAGTAGACAGCCCCAGCATTTT. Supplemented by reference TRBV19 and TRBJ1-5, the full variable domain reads DGGITQSPKYLFRKEGQNVTLSCEQNLNHDAMYWYRQDPGQGLRLIYYSQIVNDFQKGDIAEGYSVSREKKESFPLTVTSAQKNPTAFYLCASSIDGTGSRQPQHFGDGTRLSIL.

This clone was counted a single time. DNA for the CDR3: TGTGCCAGCAGCACAATGCGGGGGGTATACTACAATGAGCAGTTCTTC. Translation: CASSTMRGVYYNEQFF. The rearrangement joins TRBV11-2 to TRBJ2-1, with 8 positions matching TRBD2. Germline CDR1 reads SGHAT; CDR2 reads FQNNGV. With V trimmed by 5 bases and J by 3 bases, 9 bases remained unmatched. The CDR3 loop spans 16 amino acids.

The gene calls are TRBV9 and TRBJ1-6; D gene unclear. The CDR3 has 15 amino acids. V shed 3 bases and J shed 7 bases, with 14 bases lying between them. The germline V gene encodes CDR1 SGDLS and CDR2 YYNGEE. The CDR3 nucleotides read TGTGCCAGCAGCGGTAGTACCCGAACCAATTCACCCCTCCACTTT. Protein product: CASSGSTRTNSPLHF.

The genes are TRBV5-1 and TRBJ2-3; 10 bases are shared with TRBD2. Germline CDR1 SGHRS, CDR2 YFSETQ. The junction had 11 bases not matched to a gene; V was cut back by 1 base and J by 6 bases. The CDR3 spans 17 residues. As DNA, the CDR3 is TGCGCCAGCAGCTTGAGGGCTAGCGGGGGCCCCATGGATACGCAGTATTTT. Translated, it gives CASSLRASGGPMDTQYF.

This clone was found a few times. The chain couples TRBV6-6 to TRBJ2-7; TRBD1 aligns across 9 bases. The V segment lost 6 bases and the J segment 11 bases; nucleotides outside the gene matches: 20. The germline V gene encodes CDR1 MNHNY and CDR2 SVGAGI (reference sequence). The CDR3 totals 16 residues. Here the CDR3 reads CASRPSPFRTGERKYF. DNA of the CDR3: TGTGCCAGCAGGCCATCCCCATTTCGGACAGGGGAGAGGAAGTACTTC.

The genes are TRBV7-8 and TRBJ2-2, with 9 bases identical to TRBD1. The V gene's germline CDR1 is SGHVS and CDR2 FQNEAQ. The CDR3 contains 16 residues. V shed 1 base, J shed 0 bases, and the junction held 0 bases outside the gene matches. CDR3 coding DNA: TGTGCCAGCAGCTTAGGGACAGGGGCGAACACCGGGGAGCTGTTTTTT. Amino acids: CASSLGTGANTGELFF. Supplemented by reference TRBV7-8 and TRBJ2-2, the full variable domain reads GAGVSQSPRYKVAKRGQDVALRCDPISGHVSLFWYQQALGQGPEFLTYFQNEAQLDKSGLPSDRFFAERPEGSVSTLKIQRTQQEDSAVYLCASSLGTGANTGELFFGEGSRLTVL.

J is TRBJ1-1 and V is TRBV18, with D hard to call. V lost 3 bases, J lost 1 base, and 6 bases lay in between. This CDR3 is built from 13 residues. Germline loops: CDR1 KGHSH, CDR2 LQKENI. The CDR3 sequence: CASSPPGNTEAFF. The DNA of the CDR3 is TGTGCCAGCTCACCGCCAGGGAACACTGAAGCTTTCTTT.

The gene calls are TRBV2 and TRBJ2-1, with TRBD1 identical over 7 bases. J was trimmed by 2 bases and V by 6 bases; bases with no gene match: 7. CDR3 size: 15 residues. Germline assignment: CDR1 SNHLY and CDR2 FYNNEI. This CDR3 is CASRADRATYNEQFF. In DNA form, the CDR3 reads TGTGCCAGCAGAGCCGACAGGGCTACCTACAATGAGCAGTTCTTC.

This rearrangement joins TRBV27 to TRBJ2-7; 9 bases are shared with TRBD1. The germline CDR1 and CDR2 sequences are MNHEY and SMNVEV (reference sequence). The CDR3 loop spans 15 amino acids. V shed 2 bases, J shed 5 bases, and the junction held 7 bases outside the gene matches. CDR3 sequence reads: CASSLAGQGPHEQYF. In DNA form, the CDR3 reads TGTGCCAGCAGTTTAGCGGGACAGGGCCCCCACGAGCAGTACTTC.

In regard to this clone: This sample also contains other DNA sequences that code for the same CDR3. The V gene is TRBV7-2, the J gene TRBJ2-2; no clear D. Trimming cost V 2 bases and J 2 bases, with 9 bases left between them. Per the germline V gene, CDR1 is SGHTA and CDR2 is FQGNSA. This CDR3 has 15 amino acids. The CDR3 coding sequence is TGTGCCAGCAGCTTATCGCAGATAAACACCGGGGAGCTGTTTTTT. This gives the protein CASSLSQINTGELFF.

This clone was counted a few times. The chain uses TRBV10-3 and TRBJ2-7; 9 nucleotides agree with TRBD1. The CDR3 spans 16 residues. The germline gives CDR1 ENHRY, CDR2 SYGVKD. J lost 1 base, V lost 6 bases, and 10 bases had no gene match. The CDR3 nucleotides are TGTGCCATCAGACCCGACCGGGACAGGGCATCCTACGAGCAGTACTTC. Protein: CAIRPDRDRASYEQYF.

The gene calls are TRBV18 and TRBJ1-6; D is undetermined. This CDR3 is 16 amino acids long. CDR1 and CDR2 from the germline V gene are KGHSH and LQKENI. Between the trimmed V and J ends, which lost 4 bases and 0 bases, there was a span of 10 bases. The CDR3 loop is CASSRASSSYNSPLHF. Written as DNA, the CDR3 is TGTGCCAGCTCACGGGCTTCGAGCTCCTATAATTCACCCCTCCACTTT.

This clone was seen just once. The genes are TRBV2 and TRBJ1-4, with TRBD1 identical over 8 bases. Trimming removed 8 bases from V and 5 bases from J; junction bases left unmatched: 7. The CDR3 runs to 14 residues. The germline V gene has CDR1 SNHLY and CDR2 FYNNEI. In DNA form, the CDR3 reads TGTGCCAGCTTCCTAGGACAGGGAAATGAAAAACTGTTTTTT. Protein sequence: CASFLGQGNEKLFF.

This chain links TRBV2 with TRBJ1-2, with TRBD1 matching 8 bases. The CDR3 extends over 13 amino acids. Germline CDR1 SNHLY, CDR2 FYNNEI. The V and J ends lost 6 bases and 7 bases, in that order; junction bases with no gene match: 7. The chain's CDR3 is CASSNRGASGYTF. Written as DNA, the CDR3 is TGTGCCAGCAGCAACAGGGGGGCGAGTGGCTACACCTTC.

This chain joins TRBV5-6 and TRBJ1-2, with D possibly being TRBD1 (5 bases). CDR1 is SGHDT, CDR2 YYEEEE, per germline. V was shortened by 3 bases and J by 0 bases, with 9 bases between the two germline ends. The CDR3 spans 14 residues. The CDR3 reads CASSSDRANYGYTF. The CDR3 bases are TGTGCCAGCAGCTCCGACAGAGCTAACTATGGCTACACCTTC. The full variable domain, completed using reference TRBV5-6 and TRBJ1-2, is DAGVTQSPTHLIKTRGQQVTLRCSPKSGHDTVSWYQQALGQGPQFIFQYYEEEERQRGNFPDRFSGHQFPNYSSELNVNALLLGDSALYLCASSSDRANYGYTFGSGTRLTVV.

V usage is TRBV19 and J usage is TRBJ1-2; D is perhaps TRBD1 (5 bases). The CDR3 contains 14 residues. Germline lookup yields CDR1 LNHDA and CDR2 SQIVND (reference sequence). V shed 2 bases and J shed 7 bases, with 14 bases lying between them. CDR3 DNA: TGTGCCAGTAGTATAAGGCGGCAGGGTAGTGGCTACACCTTC. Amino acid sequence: CASSIRRQGSGYTF.

The CDR3 bases are TGTGCCAGCTCACCACCTACGGTGGGAGGGACTGAAGCTTTCTTT. The encoded protein is CASSPPTVGGTEAFF. The rearrangement uses TRBV18 and TRBJ1-1, with no clear D. Germline V gene data show CDR1 as KGHSH and CDR2 as LQKENI. The ends were cut back, 0 bases at V and 5 bases at J, with 13 bases in the middle. This CDR3 has 15 residues. Full variable domain (missing parts from reference TRBV18 and TRBJ1-1): NAGVMQNPRHLVRRRGQEARLRCSPMKGHSHVYWYRQLPEEGLKFMVYLQKENIIDESGMPKERFSAEFPKEGPSILRIQQVVRGDSAAYFCASSPPTVGGTEAFFGQGTRLTVV.

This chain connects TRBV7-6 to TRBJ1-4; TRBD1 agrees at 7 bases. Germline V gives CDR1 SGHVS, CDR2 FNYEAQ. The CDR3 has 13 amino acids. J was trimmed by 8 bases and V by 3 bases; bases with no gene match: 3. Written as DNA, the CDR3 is TGTGCCAGCAGCTTGGAAGGGGGCGAAAAACTGTTTTTT. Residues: CASSLEGGEKLFF.

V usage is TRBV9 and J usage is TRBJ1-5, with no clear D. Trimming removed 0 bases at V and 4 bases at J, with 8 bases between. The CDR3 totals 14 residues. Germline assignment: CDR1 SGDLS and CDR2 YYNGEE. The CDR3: CASSVDEVNQPQHF. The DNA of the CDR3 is TGTGCCAGCAGCGTAGACGAGGTAAATCAGCCCCAGCATTTT.

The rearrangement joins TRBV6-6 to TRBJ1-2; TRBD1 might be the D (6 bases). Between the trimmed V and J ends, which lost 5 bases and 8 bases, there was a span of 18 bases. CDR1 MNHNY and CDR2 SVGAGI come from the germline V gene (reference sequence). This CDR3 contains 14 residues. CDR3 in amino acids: CASSSRGGEGGYTF. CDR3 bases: TGTGCCAGCAGTAGCCGCGGGGGCGAGGGGGGCTACACCTTC.

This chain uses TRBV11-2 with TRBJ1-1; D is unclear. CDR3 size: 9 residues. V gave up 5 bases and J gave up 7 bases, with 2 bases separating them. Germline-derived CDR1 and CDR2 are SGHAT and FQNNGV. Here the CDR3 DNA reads TGTGCCAGCAGCCGTGAAGCTTTCTTT. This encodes CASSREAFF. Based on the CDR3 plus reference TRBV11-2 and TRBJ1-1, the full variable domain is EAGVAQSPRYKIIEKRQSVAFWCNPISGHATLYWYQQILGQGPKLLIQFQNNGVVDDSQLPKDRFSAERLKGVDSTLKIQPAKLEDSAVYLCASSREAFFGQGTRLTVV.

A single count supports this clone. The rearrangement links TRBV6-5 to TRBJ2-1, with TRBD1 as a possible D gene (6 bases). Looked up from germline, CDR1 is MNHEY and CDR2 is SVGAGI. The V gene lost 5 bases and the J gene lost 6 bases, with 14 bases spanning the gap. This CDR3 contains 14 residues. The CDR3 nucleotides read TGTGCCAGCAGTCTTCAGGGGAAGGGCAATGAGCAGTTCTTC. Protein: CASSLQGKGNEQFF.

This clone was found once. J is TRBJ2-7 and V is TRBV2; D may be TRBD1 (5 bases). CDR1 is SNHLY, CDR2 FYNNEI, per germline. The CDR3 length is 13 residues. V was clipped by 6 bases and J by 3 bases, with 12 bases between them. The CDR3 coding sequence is TGTGCCAGCAGGGACCTGGGGCACTACGAGCAGTACTTC. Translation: CASRDLGHYEQYF.

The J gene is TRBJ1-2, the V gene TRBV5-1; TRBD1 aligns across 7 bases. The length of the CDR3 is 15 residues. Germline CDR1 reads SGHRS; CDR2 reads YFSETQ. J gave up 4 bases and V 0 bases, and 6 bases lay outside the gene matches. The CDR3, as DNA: TGCGCCAGCAGCTTGGGTCAGGGGGTCTTCTATGGCTACACCTTC. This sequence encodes CASSLGQGVFYGYTF.

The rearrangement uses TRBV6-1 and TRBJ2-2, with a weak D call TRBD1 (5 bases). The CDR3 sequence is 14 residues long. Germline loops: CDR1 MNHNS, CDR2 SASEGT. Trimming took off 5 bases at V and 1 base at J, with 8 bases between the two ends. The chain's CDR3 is CASSQGRNTGELFF. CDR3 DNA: TGTGCCAGCAGTCAGGGTCGGAACACCGGGGAGCTGTTTTTT.

CDR3 in DNA: TGTGCCAGCAGCCAAGCAGACAGGGGAGGTGGCTACACCTTC. Its translation is CASSQADRGGGYTF. This chain links TRBV14 with TRBJ1-2; 8 bases are a match to TRBD1. The germline V gene has CDR1 SGHDN and CDR2 FVKESK. The V segment lost 1 base and the J segment 7 bases; nucleotides outside the gene matches: 5. The CDR3 totals 14 residues.

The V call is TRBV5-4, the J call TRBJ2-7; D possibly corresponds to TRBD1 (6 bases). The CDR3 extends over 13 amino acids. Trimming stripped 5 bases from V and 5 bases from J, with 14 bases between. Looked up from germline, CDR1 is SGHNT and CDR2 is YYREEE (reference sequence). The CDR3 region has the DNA TGTGCCAGCAGTTCCGGGACAATAGACGAGCAGTACTTC. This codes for CASSSGTIDEQYF. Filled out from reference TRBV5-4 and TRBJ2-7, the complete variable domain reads ETGVTQSPTHLIKTRGQQVTLRCSSQSGHNTVSWYQQALGQGPQFIFQYYREEENGRGNFPPRFSGLQFPNYSSELNVNALELDDSALYLCASSSGTIDEQYFGPGTRLTVT.